Below are 6 T cell receptor beta chains sequenced from a single sample in a study of T cell responses to AZD1222 COVID-19 vaccine. Only in-frame clones appear in the TCRdb table, and some are missing; sequencing was by immunoSEQ multiplex PCR. The top ten clones hold 28% of a sample with 75,000 or so clones, 75% to 95% of them seen once. The sample was peripheral blood, taken 28 days after the second AZD1222 dose. The source is an adult who received the AZD1222 COVID-19 vaccine.

The table lists this clone with a few counts. The chain recombines TRBV12-3 or TRBV12-4 with TRBJ2-1; D gene uncertain. V shed 4 bases and J shed 6 bases, with 4 bases lying between them. This CDR3 comprises 11 residues. CDR3 amino acids: CASSSLNEQFF. As DNA, the CDR3 is TGTGCCAGCAGTTCGCTCAATGAGCAGTTCTTC.

This rearrangement joins TRBV4-2 to TRBJ2-3, with 16 bases that match TRBD2. CDR1 and CDR2 from the germline V gene are LGHNA and YNFKEQ. With V trimmed by 5 bases and J by 4 bases, 6 bases remained unmatched. The length of the CDR3 is 17 residues. CDR3 nucleotide sequence: TGTGCCAGCAGCGAGGGACTAGCGGGAGGGCCGTCAGATACGCAGTATTTT. It specifies CASSEGLAGGPSDTQYF.

This chain connects TRBV2 to TRBJ1-6; D not resolved. This CDR3 is 13 amino acids long. Germline lookup yields CDR1 SNHLY and CDR2 FYNNEI. The CDR3 loop is CAVESSYNSPLHF. The CDR3 region has the DNA TGTGCGGTGGAGAGCTCCTATAATTCACCCCTCCACTTT.

The rearrangement links TRBV5-6 to TRBJ1-5; TRBD1 matches 9 bases. With 2 bases clipped from V and 7 bases from J, the junction kept 4 bases outside the gene matches. This CDR3 is 14 amino acids long. Germline loops: CDR1 SGHDT, CDR2 YYEEEE. The DNA for the CDR3 is TGTGCCAGCAGCTTTACAGGGGGCGGGCAGCCCCAGCATTTT. Its translation is CASSFTGGGQPQHF.

This clone has just one count. CDR3 coding DNA: TGTGCCAGCAGCTCCAACTCGGGACTCCGAGATACGCAGTATTTT. Residues: CASSSNSGLRDTQYF. The V call is TRBV7-2, the J call TRBJ2-3; D may be TRBD2 (6 bases). The CDR3 length is 15 residues. Trimming took off 4 bases at V and 5 bases at J, with 16 bases between the two ends. CDR1 is SGHTA and CDR2 is FQGNSA in the germline V gene.

This clone was counted many times. The chain carries TRBV6-1 and TRBJ2-7; D unresolved. The CDR3 covers 15 residues. V lost 2 bases, J lost 0 bases, and 11 bases lay in between. Germline V gene data show CDR1 as MNHNS and CDR2 as SASEGT. This CDR3 is CASSENDDSSYEQYF. The CDR3 DNA reads as TGTGCCAGCAGTGAAAATGATGATAGCTCCTACGAGCAGTACTTC.